The rows below give T cell receptor beta chains drawn from one sample of a study of OX40 agonist ivuxolimab in advanced cancers. The method was immunoSEQ multiplex PCR; TCRdb's version includes in-frame clones alone and lacks a portion of them. The sample lists about 68,000 clones; 91% were seen once. Sequences were derived from CD4+ or CD8+ T cells sorted from blood, sampled in a trial of the OX40 agonist ivuxolimab. All receptors derive from an adult with an advanced solid tumor such as melanoma, head and neck, liver or kidney cancer. Both conserved end residues are part of each CDR3. The order of the fields is clone size, V gene, J gene, D gene, CDR3 DNA, CDR3 protein. A D gene is named only where the DNA matches it firmly. The size entry is marked missing in some rows and otherwise reads once, few, many or a size class.

abundance: .
v_gene: TRBV19
j_gene: TRBJ2-5
d_gene: .
CDR3nt: TGTGCCAGTAGTATGATTGGAGAGACCCAGTACTTC
CDR3aa: CASSMIGETQYF

abundance: .
v_gene: TRBV5-6
j_gene: TRBJ2-3
d_gene: TRBD2
CDR3nt: TGTGCCAGCAGCTTTTTTGCGGGAGGGAACACAGATACGCAGTATTTT
CDR3aa: CASSFFAGGNTDTQYF

abundance: .
v_gene: TRBV29-1
j_gene: TRBJ2-5
d_gene: .
CDR3nt: TGCAGCGTCAGGTTGTCCCAAGAGACCCAGTACTTC
CDR3aa: CSVRLSQETQYF

abundance: .
v_gene: TRBV10-2
j_gene: TRBJ1-5
d_gene: .
CDR3nt: TGCGCCAGCAGTGAGTCTTCAGGACTCAATCAGCCCCAGCATTTT
CDR3aa: CASSESSGLNQPQHF

abundance: once
v_gene: TRBV29-1
j_gene: TRBJ2-7
d_gene: TRBD1
CDR3nt: TGCAGCGTTTCAGGGGGAACCTACGAGCAGTACTTC
CDR3aa: CSVSGGTYEQYF

abundance: .
v_gene: TRBV19
j_gene: TRBJ1-3
d_gene: .
CDR3nt: TGTGCCAGTAGTATCGATCCCGGAAACACCATATATTTT
CDR3aa: CASSIDPGNTIYF

abundance: once
v_gene: TRBV15
j_gene: TRBJ2-7
d_gene: .
CDR3nt: TGTGCCACCAGCAGTCCCCCAAACGGGGGCGAGCAGTACTTC
CDR3aa: CATSSPPNGGEQYF

abundance: .
v_gene: TRBV11-2
j_gene: TRBJ1-1
d_gene: .
CDR3nt: TGTGCCAGCAGCTTAGATTGGGAGGACACTGAAGCTTTCTTT
CDR3aa: CASSLDWEDTEAFF

abundance: .
v_gene: TRBV15
j_gene: TRBJ2-5
d_gene: TRBD1
CDR3nt: TGTGCCACCAGCAGAGATTGGGGGCAGGGGGAAGAGACCCAGTACTTC
CDR3aa: CATSRDWGQGEETQYF

abundance: .
v_gene: TRBV6-6
j_gene: TRBJ2-2
d_gene: .
CDR3nt: TGTGCCAGCAGTCCAGGGAGTCGCAAGCTGTTTTTT
CDR3aa: CASSPGSRKLFF

abundance: .
v_gene: TRBV7-9
j_gene: TRBJ2-5
d_gene: .
CDR3nt: TGTGCCAGCAGCTTACTCCCTGGGAACCTACCGGAGAGAGAGCAGTACTTC
CDR3aa: CASSLLPGNLPEREQYF

abundance: once
v_gene: TRBV5-1
j_gene: TRBJ2-1
d_gene: TRBD2
CDR3nt: TGCGCCAGCAGCTTGGCTTCCCTAGCGGACTTCGATGAGCAGTTCTTC
CDR3aa: CASSLASLADFDEQFF

abundance: .
v_gene: TRBV19
j_gene: TRBJ1-2
d_gene: .
CDR3nt: TGTGCCAGTAGGAAAATAGGCCTTTATGGCTACACCTTC
CDR3aa: CASRKIGLYGYTF

abundance: .
v_gene: TRBV19
j_gene: TRBJ1-4
d_gene: TRBD1
CDR3nt: TGTGCCAGTAACCCGGGACAGGGTGGTGAAAAACTGTTTTTT
CDR3aa: CASNPGQGGEKLFF

abundance: .
v_gene: TRBV11-3
j_gene: TRBJ1-2
d_gene: .
CDR3nt: TGTGCCAGCAGCTTAACAGGAGGCTATGGCTACACCTTC
CDR3aa: CASSLTGGYGYTF

abundance: .
v_gene: TRBV25-1
j_gene: TRBJ2-7
d_gene: .
CDR3nt: TGTGCCAGCAGTGAATGGGGCAACACCTACGAGCAGTACTTC
CDR3aa: CASSEWGNTYEQYF

abundance: .
v_gene: TRBV9
j_gene: TRBJ1-5
d_gene: .
CDR3nt: TGTGCCAGCAGCAGTGCCGGGGACCGGGGGCCCCAGCATTTT
CDR3aa: CASSSAGDRGPQHF

abundance: .
v_gene: TRBV6-1
j_gene: TRBJ1-2
d_gene: TRBD1
CDR3nt: TGTGCCAGCAGGACAGGGCCCTATGGCTACACCTTC
CDR3aa: CASRTGPYGYTF

abundance: .
v_gene: TRBV10-3
j_gene: TRBJ2-7
d_gene: TRBD1
CDR3nt: TGTGCCATCACCAGGACAGGGCCGAACTACGAGCAGTACTTC
CDR3aa: CAITRTGPNYEQYF

abundance: .
v_gene: TRBV27
j_gene: TRBJ1-2
d_gene: .
CDR3nt: TGTGCCAGCAGTCCAGACAGAGCTAACTATGGCTACACCTTC
CDR3aa: CASSPDRANYGYTF

abundance: .
v_gene: TRBV19
j_gene: TRBJ2-3
d_gene: TRBD2
CDR3nt: TGTGCCAGTAGTAGGGCTAGCGGGAGGTTCGCAGATACGCAGTATTTT
CDR3aa: CASSRASGRFADTQYF

abundance: .
v_gene: TRBV5-6
j_gene: TRBJ2-1
d_gene: TRBD1
CDR3nt: TGTGCCAGCAGCATTATGGGACAGGGGATCAATGAGCAGTTCTTC
CDR3aa: CASSIMGQGINEQFF

abundance: once
v_gene: TRBV11-1
j_gene: TRBJ2-1
d_gene: TRBD2
CDR3nt: TGTGCCAGCAGTCATTGGCGGGAGATGAACGAGCAGTTCTTC
CDR3aa: CASSHWREMNEQFF

abundance: .
v_gene: TRBV28
j_gene: TRBJ2-1
d_gene: TRBD2
CDR3nt: TGTGCCAGCGTTGAAGGCGGGAGCTCCTACAATGAGCAGTTCTTC
CDR3aa: CASVEGGSSYNEQFF

abundance: .
v_gene: TRBV5-1
j_gene: TRBJ2-1
d_gene: TRBD2
CDR3nt: TGCGCCAGCAGCTTGCTAGCGGGATCCTACAATGAGCAGTTCTTC
CDR3aa: CASSLLAGSYNEQFF